The rows below give T cell receptor beta chains drawn from one sample of a study of post-analysis software for immune sequencing data. MiXCR, applied by TCRdb to the PCR reads, yields one record per CDR3 protein. This table holds about 820,000 distinct CDR3 sequences, about 57% found once. The sequencing sample was made of blood. Receptor source: a girl aged 5-17 years with multiple sclerosis. The CDR3 runs from the conserved cysteine through the conserved F or W. Not every row has a clone size; where given, it reads once, few, many or a size class.

v_gene	abundance	j_gene	CDR3aa
TRBV4-1	.	TRBJ2-3	CASSGGVSLGDTQYF
TRBV5-1	.	TRBJ1-1	CASSLEGEGNTEAFF
TRBV4-1	.	TRBJ2-1	CASSQERGDGNEQFF
TRBV7-9	.	TRBJ1-2	CASSQTESNYGYTF
TRBV4-1	.	TRBJ2-1	CASSHHSSSNNEQFF
TRBV11-2	few	TRBJ2-1	CASSLSMDEQFF
TRBV5-1	.	TRBJ2-5	CASSLTRARETQYF
TRBV28	.	TRBJ2-4	CAGSSPGRLFEQYF
TRBV25-1	.	TRBJ2-3	CASTGNADTQYF
TRBV12-3/TRBV12-4	.	TRBJ2-2	CASSPAGTGYGELFF
TRBV20-1	once	TRBJ2-3	CSARDRASGSLFTDTQYF
TRBV20-1	.	TRBJ2-1	CSAMWTGGNEQFF
TRBV2	.	TRBJ2-1	CASSAGLAVKDNEQFF
TRBV11-2	.	TRBJ2-1	CASSLSGGTEQFF
TRBV29-1	.	TRBJ2-7	CSVEGNDYEQYF
TRBV12-3/TRBV12-4	.	TRBJ1-2	CASSFGVGGYTF
TRBV5-4	.	TRBJ2-5	CASSLEGTGRETQYF
TRBV20-1	once	TRBJ2-5	CSFTLAGGGETQYF
TRBV20-1	many	TRBJ2-7	CSARDPGRDYEQYF
TRBV7-8	.	TRBJ1-1	CASSLGRAGGNTEAFF
TRBV20-1	.	TRBJ2-4	CSASKTTGIGRVAKNIQYF
TRBV10-3	.	TRBJ2-3	CAISGAVQGAKADTQYF
TRBV21-1	.	.	CASSKVIRGQGFDEQYF
TRBV5-1	many	TRBJ2-7	CASSPGLAGDYEQYF
TRBV7-3	few	TRBJ2-1	CASSPGLSRNEQFF
TRBV20-1	.	TRBJ2-4	CSARADRAQNIQYF
TRBV4-1	.	TRBJ2-3	CASSQFLGGASQGLATDTQYF
TRBV6-1	.	TRBJ2-2	CASSRSPTPDWGTGELFF
TRBV29-1	few	TRBJ2-1	CSVVGLAGGNEQFF
TRBV20-1	.	TRBJ2-7	CSATPGTSGRAMDEQYF
TRBV27	.	TRBJ2-1	CASSLEAGVHNEQFF
TRBV7-2	.	TRBJ1-2	CASSPKAGGLNYGYTF
TRBV19	.	TRBJ2-4	CASSIQGKGAKNIQYF
TRBV25-1	.	TRBJ2-5	CASSFTSRGETQYF
TRBV20-1	.	TRBJ2-1	CSASYRGLAAYNEQFF
TRBV5-1	.	TRBJ2-7	CASSLFSSGYEQYF
TRBV21-1	.	.	CASSKEEGNRGRENIQYF
TRBV6-6	.	TRBJ2-5	CASSYSTMGETQYF
TRBV20-1	few	TRBJ2-7	CSADTDRGIYEQYF
TRBV12-3/TRBV12-4	.	TRBJ2-4	CASSLTHGDIQYF
TRBV6-1	.	TRBJ2-4	CASNDRGLAKNIQYF
TRBV4-2	.	TRBJ2-3	CASSQRFSGGRTDTQYF
TRBV12-3/TRBV12-4	.	TRBJ2-7	CASSLRGRTASYEQYF
TRBV20-1	.	TRBJ2-6	CSARLSSHTGFGANVLTF
TRBV20-1	.	TRBJ2-2	CSASWTGELFF
TRBV7-2	.	TRBJ2-5	CASSLVTSGRHTGLKTQYF
TRBV30	.	TRBJ1-5	CACGQGGNQPQHF
TRBV20-1	.	TRBJ2-7	CSALYDYAYEQYF
TRBV5-1	.	TRBJ2-7	CASSLGWGSPYEQYF
TRBV6-8	few	TRBJ2-7	CARTRSYEQYF
TRBV20-1	few	TRBJ2-7	CSARGPSGRYEQYF
TRBV10-3	many	TRBJ2-5	CAISEDSMGTQYF
TRBV29-1	.	TRBJ2-1	CSVEIWDSDYNEQFF
TRBV6-5	.	TRBJ2-7	CATRGFGGRINEQYF
TRBV7-3	.	TRBJ2-1	CASSARGGRGPGEQFF
TRBV7-9	few	TRBJ2-5	CASTHLGDRRFQQYF
TRBV7-9	few	TRBJ2-7	CASSMSKTYEQYF